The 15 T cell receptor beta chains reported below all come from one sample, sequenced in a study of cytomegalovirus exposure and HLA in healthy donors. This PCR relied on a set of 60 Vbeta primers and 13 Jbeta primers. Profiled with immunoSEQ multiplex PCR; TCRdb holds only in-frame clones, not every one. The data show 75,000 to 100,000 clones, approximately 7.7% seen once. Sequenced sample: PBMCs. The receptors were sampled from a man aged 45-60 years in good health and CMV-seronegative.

The CDR3 DNA reads TGTGCCAGCAGCCAAGAAGCGGGAGGGATCCACGAGCAGTACTTC. It encodes CASSQEAGGIHEQYF. The rearrangement links TRBV14 to TRBJ2-7, with 10 bases fitting TRBD2. Germline assignment: CDR1 SGHDN and CDR2 FVKESK. The V and J ends lost 0 bases and 5 bases, in that order; junction bases with no gene match: 4. The CDR3 consists of 15 residues.

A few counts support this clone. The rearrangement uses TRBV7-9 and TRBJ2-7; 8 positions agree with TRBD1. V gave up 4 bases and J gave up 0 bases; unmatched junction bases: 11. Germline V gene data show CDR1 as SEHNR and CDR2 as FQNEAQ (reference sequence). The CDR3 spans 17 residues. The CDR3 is CASSSRVRQGSSYEQYF. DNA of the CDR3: TGTGCCAGCAGCTCCCGCGTCCGACAGGGGAGCTCCTACGAGCAGTACTTC.

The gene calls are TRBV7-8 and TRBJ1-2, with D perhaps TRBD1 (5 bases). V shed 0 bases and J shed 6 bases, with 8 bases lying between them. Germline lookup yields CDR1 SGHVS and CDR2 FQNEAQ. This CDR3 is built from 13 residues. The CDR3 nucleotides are TGTGCCAGCAGCTTAGCGCGGGGCAATGGCTACACCTTC. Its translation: CASSLARGNGYTF.

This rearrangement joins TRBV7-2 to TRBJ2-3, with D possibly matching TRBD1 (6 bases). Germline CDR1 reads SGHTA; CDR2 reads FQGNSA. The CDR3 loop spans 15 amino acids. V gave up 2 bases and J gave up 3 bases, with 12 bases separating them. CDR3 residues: CASSLFLQGTDTQYF. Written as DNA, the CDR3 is TGTGCCAGCAGCTTATTTTTACAGGGAACAGATACGCAGTATTTT.

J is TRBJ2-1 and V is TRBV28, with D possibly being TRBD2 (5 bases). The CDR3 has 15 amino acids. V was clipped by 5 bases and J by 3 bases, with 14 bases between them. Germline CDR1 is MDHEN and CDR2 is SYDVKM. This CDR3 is CASSDFWGVYNEQFF. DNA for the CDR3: TGTGCCAGCAGTGACTTTTGGGGAGTCTACAATGAGCAGTTCTTC.

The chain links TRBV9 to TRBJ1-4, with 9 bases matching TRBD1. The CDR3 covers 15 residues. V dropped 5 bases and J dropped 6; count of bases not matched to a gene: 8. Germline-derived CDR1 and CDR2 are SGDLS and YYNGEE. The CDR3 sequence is CASSPQGAEDEKLFF. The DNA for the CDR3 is TGTGCCAGCAGTCCACAGGGGGCGGAGGATGAAAAACTGTTTTTT.

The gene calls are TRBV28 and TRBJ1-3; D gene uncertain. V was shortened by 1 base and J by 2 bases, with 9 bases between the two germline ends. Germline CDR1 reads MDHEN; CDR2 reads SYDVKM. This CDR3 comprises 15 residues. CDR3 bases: TGTGCCAGCAGTTTATTTCCAGGTACTGGAAACACCATATATTTT. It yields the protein CASSLFPGTGNTIYF.

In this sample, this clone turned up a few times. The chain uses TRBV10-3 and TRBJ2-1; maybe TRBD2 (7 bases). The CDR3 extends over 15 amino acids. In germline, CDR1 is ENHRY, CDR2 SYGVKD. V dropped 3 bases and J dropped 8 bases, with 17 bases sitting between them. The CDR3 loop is CAISEVGGAEDEQFF. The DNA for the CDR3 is TGTGCCATCAGTGAAGTGGGGGGGGCGGAAGATGAGCAGTTCTTC.

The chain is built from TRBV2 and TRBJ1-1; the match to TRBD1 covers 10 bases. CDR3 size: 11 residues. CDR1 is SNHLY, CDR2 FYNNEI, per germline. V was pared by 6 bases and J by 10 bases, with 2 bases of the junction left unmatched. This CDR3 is CASRRDRGAFF. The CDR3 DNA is TGTGCCAGCAGACGGGACAGGGGAGCTTTCTTT.

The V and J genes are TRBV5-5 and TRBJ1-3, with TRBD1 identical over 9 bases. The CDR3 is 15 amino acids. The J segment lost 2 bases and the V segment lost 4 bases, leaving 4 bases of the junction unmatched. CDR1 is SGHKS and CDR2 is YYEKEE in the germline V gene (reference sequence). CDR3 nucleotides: TGTGCCAGCAGCGTCGACAGGGGGGCTGGAAACACCATATATTTT. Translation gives CASSVDRGAGNTIYF.

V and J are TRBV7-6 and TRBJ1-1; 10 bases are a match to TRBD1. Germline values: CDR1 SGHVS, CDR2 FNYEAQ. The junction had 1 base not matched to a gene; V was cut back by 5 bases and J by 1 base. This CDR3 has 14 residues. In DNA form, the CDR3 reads TGTGCCAGCAGCGGGGACAGGGGGAACACTGAAGCTTTCTTT. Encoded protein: CASSGDRGNTEAFF.

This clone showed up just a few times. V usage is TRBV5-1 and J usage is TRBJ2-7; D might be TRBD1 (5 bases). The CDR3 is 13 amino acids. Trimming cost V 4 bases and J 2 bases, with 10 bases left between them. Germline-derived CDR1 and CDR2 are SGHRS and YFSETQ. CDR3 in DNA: TGCGCCAGCAGCCCCCCAGGGCCCTACGAGCAGTACTTC. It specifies CASSPPGPYEQYF.

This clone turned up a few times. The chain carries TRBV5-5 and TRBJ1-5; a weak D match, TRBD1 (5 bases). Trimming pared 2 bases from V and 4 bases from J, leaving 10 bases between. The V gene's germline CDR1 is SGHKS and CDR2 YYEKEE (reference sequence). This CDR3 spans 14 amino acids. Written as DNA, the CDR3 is TGTGCCAGCAGCTTTGACAGAACTAATCAGCCCCAGCATTTT. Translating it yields CASSFDRTNQPQHF.

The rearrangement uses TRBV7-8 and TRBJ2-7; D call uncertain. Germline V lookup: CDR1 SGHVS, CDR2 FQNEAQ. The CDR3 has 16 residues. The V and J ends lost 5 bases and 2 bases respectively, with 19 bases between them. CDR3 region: CASSRPRGLLTYEQYF. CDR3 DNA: TGTGCCAGCAGCCGACCAAGAGGCCTACTTACCTACGAGCAGTACTTC.

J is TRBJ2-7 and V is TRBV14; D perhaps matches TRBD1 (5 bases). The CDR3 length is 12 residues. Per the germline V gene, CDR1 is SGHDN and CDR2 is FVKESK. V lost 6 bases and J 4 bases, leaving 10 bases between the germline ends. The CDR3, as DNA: TGTGCCAGCAGGCAGGGAACTTACGAGCAGTACTTC. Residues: CASRQGTYEQYF.